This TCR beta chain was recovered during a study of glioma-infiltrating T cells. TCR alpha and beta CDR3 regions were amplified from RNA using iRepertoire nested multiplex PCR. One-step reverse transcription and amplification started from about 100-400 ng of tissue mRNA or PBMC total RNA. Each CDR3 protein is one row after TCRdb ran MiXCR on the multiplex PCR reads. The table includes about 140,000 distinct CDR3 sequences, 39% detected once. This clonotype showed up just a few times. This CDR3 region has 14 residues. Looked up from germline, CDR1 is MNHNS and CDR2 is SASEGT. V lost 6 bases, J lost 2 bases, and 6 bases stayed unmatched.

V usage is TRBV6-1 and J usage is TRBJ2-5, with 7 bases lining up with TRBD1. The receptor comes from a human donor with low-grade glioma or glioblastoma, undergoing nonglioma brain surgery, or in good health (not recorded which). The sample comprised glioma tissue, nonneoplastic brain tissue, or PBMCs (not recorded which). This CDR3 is CASRRRTGQETQYF. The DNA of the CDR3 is TGTGCCAGCAGACGCAGGACAGGTCAAGAGACCCAGTACTTC.